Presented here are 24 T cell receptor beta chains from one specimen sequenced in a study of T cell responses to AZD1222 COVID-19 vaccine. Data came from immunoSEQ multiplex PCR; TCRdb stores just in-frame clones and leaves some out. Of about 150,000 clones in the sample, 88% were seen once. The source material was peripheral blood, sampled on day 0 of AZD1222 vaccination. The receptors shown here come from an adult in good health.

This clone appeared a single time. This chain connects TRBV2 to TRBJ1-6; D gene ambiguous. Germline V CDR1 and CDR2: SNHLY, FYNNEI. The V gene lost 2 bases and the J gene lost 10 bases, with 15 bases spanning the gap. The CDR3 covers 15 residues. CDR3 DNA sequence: TGTGCCAGCAGTGAACTCGCCCCCCCCGGGTCACCCCTCCACTTT. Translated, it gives CASSELAPPGSPLHF.

The DNA of the CDR3 is TGTGCCAGCAGCTTATATCCTCGTGGCAGGGCAGGCTACGAGCAGTACTTC. It codes for CASSLYPRGRAGYEQYF. The gene calls are TRBV11-2 and TRBJ2-7, with D possibly being TRBD1 (5 bases). The germline CDR1 and CDR2 sequences are SGHAT and FQNNGV. V was shortened by 2 bases and J by 3 bases, with 20 bases between the two germline ends. CDR3 size: 17 residues.

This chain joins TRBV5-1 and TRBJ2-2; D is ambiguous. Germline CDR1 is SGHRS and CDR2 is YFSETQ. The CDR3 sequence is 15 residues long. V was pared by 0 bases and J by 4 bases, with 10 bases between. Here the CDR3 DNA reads TGCGCCAGCAGCTTGGAATTGGGCGGCACCGGGGAGCTGTTTTTT. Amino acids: CASSLELGGTGELFF.

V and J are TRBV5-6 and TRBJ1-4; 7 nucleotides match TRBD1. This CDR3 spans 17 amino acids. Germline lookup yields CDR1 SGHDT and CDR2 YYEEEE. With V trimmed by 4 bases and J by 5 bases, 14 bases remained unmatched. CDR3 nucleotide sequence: TGTGCCAGCAGCCAATACAGGGGCGATGAGGAGAATGAAAAACTGTTTTTT. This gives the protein CASSQYRGDEENEKLFF.

The CDR3 loop is CASSSRWTGNGEQYF. In DNA form, the CDR3 reads TGTGCCAGTAGTTCCCGGTGGACAGGTAATGGTGAGCAGTACTTC. The rearrangement uses TRBV19 and TRBJ2-7, with 7 bases matching TRBD1. The CDR3 has 15 residues. J gave up 7 bases and V 5 bases, and 14 bases lay outside the gene matches. CDR1 is LNHDA and CDR2 is SQIVND in the germline V gene (reference sequence).

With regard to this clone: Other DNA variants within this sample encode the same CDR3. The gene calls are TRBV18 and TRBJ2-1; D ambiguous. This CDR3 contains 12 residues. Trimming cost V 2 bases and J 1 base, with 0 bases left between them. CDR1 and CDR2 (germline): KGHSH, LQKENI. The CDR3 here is CASSPSYNEQFF. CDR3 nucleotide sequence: TGTGCCAGCTCACCATCCTACAATGAGCAGTTCTTC.

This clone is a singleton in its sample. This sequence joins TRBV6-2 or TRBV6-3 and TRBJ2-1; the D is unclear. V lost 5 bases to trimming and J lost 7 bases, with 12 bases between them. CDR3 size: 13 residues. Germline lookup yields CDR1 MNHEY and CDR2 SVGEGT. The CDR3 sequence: CASSTFRWNEQFF. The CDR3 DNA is TGTGCCAGCAGTACATTTCGGTGGAATGAGCAGTTCTTC.

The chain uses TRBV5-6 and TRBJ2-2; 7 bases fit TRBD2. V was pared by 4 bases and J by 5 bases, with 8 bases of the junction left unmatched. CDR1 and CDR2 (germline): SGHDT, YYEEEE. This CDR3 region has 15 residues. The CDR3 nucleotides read TGTGCCAGCAGCCCAATTGGGAGGGAAACCGGGGAGCTGTTTTTT. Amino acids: CASSPIGRETGELFF.

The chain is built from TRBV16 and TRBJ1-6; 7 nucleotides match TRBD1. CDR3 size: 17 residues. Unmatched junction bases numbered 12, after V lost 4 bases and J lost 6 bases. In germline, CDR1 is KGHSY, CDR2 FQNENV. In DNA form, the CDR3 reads TGTGCCAGCAGCCTCCGCGGACCGGGACAGCTTAATTCACCCCTCCACTTT. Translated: CASSLRGPGQLNSPLHF.

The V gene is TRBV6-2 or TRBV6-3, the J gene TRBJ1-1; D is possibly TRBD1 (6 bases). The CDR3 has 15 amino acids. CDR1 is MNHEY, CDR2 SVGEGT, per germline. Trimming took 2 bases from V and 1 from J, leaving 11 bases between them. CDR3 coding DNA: TGTGCCAGCAGTTACATGGGGGGCAGGAACACTGAAGCTTTCTTT. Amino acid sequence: CASSYMGGRNTEAFF.

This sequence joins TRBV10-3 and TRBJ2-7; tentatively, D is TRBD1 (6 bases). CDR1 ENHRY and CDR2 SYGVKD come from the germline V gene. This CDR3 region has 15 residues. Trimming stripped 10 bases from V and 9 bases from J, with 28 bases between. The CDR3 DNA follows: TGTGCCAGCGGAAGGTCAGGGGACCGAGCTACTGGGCAGTACTTC. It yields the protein CASGRSGDRATGQYF.

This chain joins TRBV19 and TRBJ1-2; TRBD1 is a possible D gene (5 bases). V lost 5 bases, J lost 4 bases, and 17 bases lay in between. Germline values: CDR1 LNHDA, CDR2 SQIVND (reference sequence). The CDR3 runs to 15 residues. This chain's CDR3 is CASSLGFLQAYGYTF. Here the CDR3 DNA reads TGTGCCAGTAGTTTGGGGTTTCTACAGGCCTATGGCTACACCTTC.

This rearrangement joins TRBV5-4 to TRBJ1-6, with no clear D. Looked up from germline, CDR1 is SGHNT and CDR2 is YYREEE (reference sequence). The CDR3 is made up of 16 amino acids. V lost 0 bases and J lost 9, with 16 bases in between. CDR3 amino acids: CASSLDSTNPSSPLHF. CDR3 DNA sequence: TGTGCCAGCAGCTTGGATTCCACAAATCCAAGTTCACCCCTCCACTTT.

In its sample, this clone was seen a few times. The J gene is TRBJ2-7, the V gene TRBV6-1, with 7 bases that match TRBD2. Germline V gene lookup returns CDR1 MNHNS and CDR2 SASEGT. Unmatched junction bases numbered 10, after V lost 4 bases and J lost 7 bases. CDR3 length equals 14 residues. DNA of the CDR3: TGTGCCAGCAGTGTAGCGGGCGGAAAGGGGGAGCAGTACTTC. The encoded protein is CASSVAGGKGEQYF.

Here the CDR3 reads CASSLAGVNTEAFF. DNA of the CDR3: TGTGCCAGCAGCTTAGCGGGGGTTAACACTGAAGCTTTCTTT. The V and J genes are TRBV7-8 and TRBJ1-1; D is possibly TRBD1 (5 bases). The CDR3 is made up of 14 amino acids. Trimming removed 0 bases at V and 2 bases at J, with 7 bases between. Germline-derived CDR1 and CDR2 are SGHVS and FQNEAQ.

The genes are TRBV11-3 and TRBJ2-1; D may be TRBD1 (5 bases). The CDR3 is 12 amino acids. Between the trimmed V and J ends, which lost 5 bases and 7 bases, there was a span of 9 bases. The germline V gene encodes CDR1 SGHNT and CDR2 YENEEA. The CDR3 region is CASSPQGNEQFF. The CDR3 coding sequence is TGTGCCAGCAGCCCGCAGGGAAATGAGCAGTTCTTC.

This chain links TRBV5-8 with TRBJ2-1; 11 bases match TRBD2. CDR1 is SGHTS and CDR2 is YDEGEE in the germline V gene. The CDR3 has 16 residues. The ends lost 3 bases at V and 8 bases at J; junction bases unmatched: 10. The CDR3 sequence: CASSYVLAGGIHEQFF. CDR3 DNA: TGTGCCAGCAGCTACGTCTTAGCGGGAGGGATCCATGAGCAGTTCTTC.

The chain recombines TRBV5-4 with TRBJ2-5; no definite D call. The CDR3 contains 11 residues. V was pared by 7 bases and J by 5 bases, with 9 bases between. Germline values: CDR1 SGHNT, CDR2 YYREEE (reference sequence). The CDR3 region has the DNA TGTGCCAGCGTCTACGGGGAGACCCAGTACTTC. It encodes CASVYGETQYF.

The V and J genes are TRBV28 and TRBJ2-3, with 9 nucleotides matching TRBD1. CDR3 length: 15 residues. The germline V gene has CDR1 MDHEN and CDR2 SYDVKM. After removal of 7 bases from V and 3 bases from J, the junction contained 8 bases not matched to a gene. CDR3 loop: CASTTRTGATDTQYF. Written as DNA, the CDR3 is TGTGCCAGCACTACGAGGACAGGGGCGACAGATACGCAGTATTTT.

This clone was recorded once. The CDR3 DNA follows: TGTGCCAGCAGCTCTGGGCGGGGTTTAGAGAATCAGCCCCAGCATTTT. Amino acids: CASSSGRGLENQPQHF. The rearrangement joins TRBV7-9 to TRBJ1-5; D is uncertain. CDR1 is SEHNR and CDR2 is FQNEAQ in the germline V gene (reference sequence). This CDR3 has 16 amino acids. V shed 4 bases and J shed 4 bases, with 17 bases lying between them.

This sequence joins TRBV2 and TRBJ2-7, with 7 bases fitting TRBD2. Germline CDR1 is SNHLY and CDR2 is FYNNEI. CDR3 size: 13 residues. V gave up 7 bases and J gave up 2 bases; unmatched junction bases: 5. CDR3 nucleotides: TGTGCCAGCACTCTGCGGGGGACCTACGAGCAGTACTTC. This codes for CASTLRGTYEQYF. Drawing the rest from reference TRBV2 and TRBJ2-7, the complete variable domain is EPEVTQTPSHQVTQMGQEVILRCVPISNHLYFYWYRQILGQKVEFLVSFYNNEISEKSEIFDDQFSVERPDGSNFTLKIRSTKLEDSAMYFCASTLRGTYEQYFGPGTRLTVT.

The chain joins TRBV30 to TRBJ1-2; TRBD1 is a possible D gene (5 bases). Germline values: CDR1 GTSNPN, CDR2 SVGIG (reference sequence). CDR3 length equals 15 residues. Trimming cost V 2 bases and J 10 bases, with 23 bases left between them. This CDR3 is CAWSSAIAGRSIYTF. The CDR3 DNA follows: TGTGCCTGGAGTTCGGCTATTGCGGGACGGAGTATCTACACCTTC.

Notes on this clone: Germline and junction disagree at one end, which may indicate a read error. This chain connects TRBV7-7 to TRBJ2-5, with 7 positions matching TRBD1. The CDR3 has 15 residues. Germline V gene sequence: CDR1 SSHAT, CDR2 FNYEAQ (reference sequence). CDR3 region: CASSLGDSLVETQYF. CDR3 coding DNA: TGTGCTAGCAGCTTAGGGGACAGTTTAGTGGAGACCCAGTACTTC.

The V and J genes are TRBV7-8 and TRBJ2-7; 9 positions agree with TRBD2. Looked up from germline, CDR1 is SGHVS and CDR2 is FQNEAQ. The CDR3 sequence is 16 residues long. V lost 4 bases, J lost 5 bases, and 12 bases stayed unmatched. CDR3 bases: TGTGCCAGCAGCTCGCCGATAGCGGGAGTTGTCCACGAGCAGTACTTC. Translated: CASSSPIAGVVHEQYF.